These T cell receptor beta chains were read from a single sample in a study of radiation and T cells in renal cell carcinoma. TCRdb's table, derived via immunoSEQ multiplex PCR, lists solely in-frame clones and lacks some. This table has roughly 100,000 clones, 82% appearing once. This specimen consisted of blood, obtained from a patient whose treatment included radiotherapy and nephrectomy. The source is a man aged 55-75 years with renal cell carcinoma. The CDR3 runs from the conserved cysteine through the conserved F or W. A D gene is named only where the DNA matches it firmly. Expanded clones are given a class, and other clones once, few, many or no size at all.

j_gene	abundance	v_gene	d_gene	CDR3nt	CDR3aa
TRBJ2-1	NA	TRBV11-3	NA	TGTGCCAGCAGCTTATCCGGGGCTAGCTTCAATGAGCAGTTCTTC	CASSLSGASFNEQFF
TRBJ2-4	NA	TRBV30	TRBD2	TGTGCCTGGAGTGCCCTAGCGGGATTAGCCAAAAACATTCAGTACTTC	CAWSALAGLAKNIQYF
TRBJ1-2	NA	TRBV27	NA	TGTGCCAGCAGTCCCTTCGGACAGCCTACGGTTGGCTACACCTTC	CASSPFGQPTVGYTF
TRBJ1-1	NA	TRBV5-1	NA	TGCGCCAGCAGCTTGGGTGCCCAAACCACTGAAGCTTTCTTT	CASSLGAQTTEAFF
TRBJ2-7	NA	TRBV7-2	TRBD2	TGTGCCAGCAGCAGGCACGGGACTAGCGGAACCTACGAGCAGTACTTC	CASSRHGTSGTYEQYF
TRBJ2-3	NA	TRBV5-6	TRBD1	TGTGCCAGCAGCTTGGTGTCGGCAGGGGGCGATACGCAGTATTTT	CASSLVSAGGDTQYF
TRBJ2-6	NA	TRBV29-1	TRBD2	TGCAGCGTTGAATCGGGGGGAGCCGGGGCCAACGTCCTGACTTTC	CSVESGGAGANVLTF
TRBJ2-6	NA	TRBV7-2	TRBD1	TGTGCCAGCAGCTTAGACGGGACAGGGGCCCGCTCTGGGGCCAACGTCCTGACTTTC	CASSLDGTGARSGANVLTF
TRBJ1-3	NA	TRBV7-2	NA	TGTGCCAGCAGCTCCGACAGCTACTCTGGAAACACCATATATTTT	CASSSDSYSGNTIYF
TRBJ2-5	NA	TRBV12-5	NA	TGTGCTAGTGGTTTGGTACGTGTAGAGACAAAAGAGACCCAGTACTTC	CASGLVRVETKETQYF
TRBJ2-1	few	TRBV19	TRBD2	TGTGCCAGTAGCTGGTTTGGGGGAGGGAGGAATGAGCAGTTCTTC	CASSWFGGGRNEQFF
TRBJ2-1	NA	TRBV5-6	NA	TGTGCCAGCAGCTTGCCAGCACGTGACAATGAGCAGTTCTTC	CASSLPARDNEQFF
TRBJ2-1	NA	TRBV4-1	NA	TGCGCCAGCAGCCACGTTCGCGGGATAACGAATGAGCAGTTCTTC	CASSHVRGITNEQFF
TRBJ2-7	NA	TRBV28	NA	TGTGCCAGCAGTTTTAGGGTCGAGGAGATCGAGCAGTACTTC	CASSFRVEEIEQYF
TRBJ2-1	NA	TRBV5-1	NA	TGCGCCAGCAGCTTGGCAACAGACAATGAGCAGTTCTTC	CASSLATDNEQFF
TRBJ2-3	NA	TRBV7-2	NA	TGTGCCAGCAGTTCACAGGGAGAGACAGATACGCAGTATTTT	CASSSQGETDTQYF
TRBJ2-5	few	TRBV18	NA	TGTGCCAGCTCACGATCAGGGGAAGAGACCCAGTACTTC	CASSRSGEETQYF
TRBJ1-5	NA	TRBV6-5	NA	TGTGCCAGCAGCCGGTGGCTCGGGGTTGATCAGCCCCAGCATTTT	CASSRWLGVDQPQHF
TRBJ2-3	once	TRBV5-1	NA	TGCGCCAGCAGTCGTGGACAGCGGACAGATACGCAGTATTTT	CASSRGQRTDTQYF
TRBJ2-1	NA	TRBV29-1	TRBD2	TGCAGCGTTGTAATGGCTAGCGGGGCCTTGGATGAGCAGTTCTTC	CSVVMASGALDEQFF
TRBJ1-5	few	TRBV2	TRBD1	TGTGCCAGCAGGCCTGGGACAGGGGGCAATCAGCCCCAGCATTTT	CASRPGTGGNQPQHF
TRBJ2-3	NA	TRBV4-2	TRBD1	TGTGCCAGCAGCCTGGACAGGGTCACAGATACGCAGTATTTT	CASSLDRVTDTQYF
TRBJ2-7	NA	TRBV9	NA	TGTGCCAGCAGCGGCCGGGACCAACACTACGAGCAGTACTTC	CASSGRDQHYEQYF
TRBJ2-1	NA	TRBV29-1	TRBD1	TGCAGCGTTGACCGCGCCGGGACAGGGTTCAATGAGCAGTTCTTC	CSVDRAGTGFNEQFF
TRBJ1-5	NA	TRBV6-5	NA	TGTGCCAGCAGTTACAGAGGCCCCCATCAGCCCCAGCATTTT	CASSYRGPHQPQHF
TRBJ2-7	NA	TRBV28	TRBD1	TGTGCCAGCAGTTTAGGGGACAGGAAGTACTTC	CASSLGDRKYF
TRBJ2-1	NA	TRBV5-6	NA	TGTGCCAGCAGCCTAGGGAGGCCTAATGAGCAGTTCTTC	CASSLGRPNEQFF
TRBJ2-7	NA	TRBV14	NA	TGTGCCAGCAGCCAAGTTCGGGGGTACGAGCAGTACTTC	CASSQVRGYEQYF
TRBJ2-2	NA	TRBV18	NA	TGTGCCAGCTCACCAAACGGAAAGAACACCGGGGAGCTGTTTTTT	CASSPNGKNTGELFF
TRBJ1-4	once	TRBV6-5	NA	TGTGCCAGCACGCGGACAACTAATGAAAAACTGTTTTTT	CASTRTTNEKLFF
TRBJ2-3	NA	TRBV19	NA	TGTGCCAGTAGTCGGCTCAGGGGCCGGGCGGGAGAGACAGATACGCAGTATTTT	CASSRLRGRAGETDTQYF
TRBJ2-7	NA	TRBV29-1	NA	TGCAGCGTTGGGCATGATGGCGAGCAGTACTTC	CSVGHDGEQYF
TRBJ2-1	NA	TRBV11-3	NA	TGTGCCAGCAGCACCTCGGGCCCCTACAATGAGCAGTTCTTC	CASSTSGPYNEQFF
TRBJ2-7	NA	TRBV7-2	TRBD2	TGTGCCAGCAGCTTAGAAGGGGCTAGCGGGCAACACGAGCAGTACTTC	CASSLEGASGQHEQYF
TRBJ2-7	NA	TRBV6-1	NA	TGTGCCACCCTAGCTCTCGAGCAGTACTTC	CATLALEQYF
TRBJ2-7	few	TRBV6-5	NA	TGTGCCAGCAGTCCCACCCACAGGGCTACCTACGAGCAGTACTTC	CASSPTHRATYEQYF
TRBJ2-1	NA	TRBV18	NA	TGTGCCAGCTCACCGAACTACGACCCCTACAATGAGCAGTTCTTC	CASSPNYDPYNEQFF
TRBJ2-7	NA	TRBV11-2	NA	TGTGCCAGCAGCTTAGCGGCGGGGGCGGAGGCGGGCTACGAGCAGTACTTC	CASSLAAGAEAGYEQYF
TRBJ1-3	NA	TRBV27	TRBD1	TGTGCCAGCAGACCAGGGACAGCCCGGGCAAGTGGAAACACCATATATTTT	CASRPGTARASGNTIYF
TRBJ2-3	few	TRBV4-3	TRBD2	TGCGCCAGCAGCCACTATAGCGGGAGCACAGATACGCAGTATTTT	CASSHYSGSTDTQYF
TRBJ2-7	NA	TRBV7-9	NA	TGTGCCAGCAGTCTATACTACGAGCAGTACTTC	CASSLYYEQYF
TRBJ2-7	once	TRBV10-3	NA	TGTGCCATCAGTAGGGACGGCTACGAGCAGTACTTC	CAISRDGYEQYF
TRBJ2-7	NA	TRBV28	TRBD1	TGTGCCGGGGGACAGGGGATCTCCGAGCAGTACTTC	CAGGQGISEQYF
TRBJ2-4	NA	TRBV5-4	TRBD1	TGTGCCAGCAGCGGGACAGGGGCCAAAAACATTCAGTACTTC	CASSGTGAKNIQYF
TRBJ2-7	NA	TRBV7-9	TRBD2	TGTGCCAGCAGCTTATACGTTTTCGAGACTAGCGGGAGAGTAGGAGAGCAGTACTTC	CASSLYVFETSGRVGEQYF
TRBJ1-5	NA	TRBV27	NA	TGTGCCAGCAGTTTGGAGGGATCCAGCAATCAGCCCCAGCATTTT	CASSLEGSSNQPQHF
TRBJ1-2	NA	TRBV5-1	NA	TGCGCCAGCAGCTTTAATCCGGAGTCTAACTATGGCTACACCTTC	CASSFNPESNYGYTF
TRBJ1-4	NA	TRBV6-6	TRBD1	TGTGCCAGCAGGAGGACAGGGACTAATGAAAAACTGTTTTTT	CASRRTGTNEKLFF
TRBJ2-7	NA	TRBV5-1	NA	TGCGCCAGCAGCTTCACGGGTGGGACCTACGAGCAGTACTTC	CASSFTGGTYEQYF